The source of this T cell receptor (beta chain) is a study of Ad26.COV2.S vaccination and SARS-CoV-2 variants. Study-level information: Into the muscle, Ad26.COV2.S was dosed once or twice, 56 days apart. General observations from the study: Estimates derived from TCR breadth and depth analyses may have underestimated total T cell responses.

Indicated treatment: about 20 received Ad26.COV2.S at low or high dose, single or two shots; roughly five received placebo; per-sample allocation not given. Each sample was drawn 63 days after the first injection (of vaccine or placebo). This person who donated was an adult of 18-55 years in Boston. Vaccination employed an Ad26 vector expressing the Wuhan-strain SARS-CoV-2 spike. Generated by immunoSEQ multiplex PCR, the TCRdb table keeps only in-frame clones and is missing some. Of more than 400,000 clones listed, about nine tenths are singletons. Looked up from germline, CDR1 is SGHKS and CDR2 is YYEKEE (reference sequence). V trimming: 4 bases; J trimming: 0 bases; junction bases outside the gene matches: 2. CDR3 length equals 16 residues. About this clone: The antigen remains undetermined.

The sequence derives from a person between 18 and 65 years old who received the Ad26.COV2.S COVID-19 vaccine or a placebo. J is TRBJ1-6 and V is TRBV5-5; 9 bases align to TRBD1. Sequences were derived from peripheral blood, sampled in a trial of Ad26.COV2.S vaccine versus placebo. In DNA form, the CDR3 reads TGTGCCAGCAGCCGACAGGGGGACTCCTATAATTCACCCCTCCACTTT. It encodes CASSRQGDSYNSPLHF.